The 25 T cell receptor beta chains below were found in one sample sequenced in a study of T cell repertoires in cytomegalovirus infection. Each CDR3 protein gets one entry after TCRdb re-called the reads with MiXCR. Of 25,000 to 35,000 distinct CDR3 sequences in the sample, 19% were seen once. The antigens of these receptors remain unknown. This material consisted of CD8+ T cells from cultured PBMCs, taken from culture after CMV antigen stimulation. These receptors all stem from a human donor in good health (CMV status not recorded). Some clones in this sample may be carry-over from other donors' samples.

This clonotype turned up a few times. The V call is TRBV28, the J call TRBJ1-6; 9 bases line up with TRBD1. The CDR3 length is 14 residues. Germline V gene sequence: CDR1 MDHEN, CDR2 SYDVKM. The J segment lost 9 bases and the V segment lost 11 bases, leaving 11 bases of the junction unmatched. CDR3 coding DNA: TGTGCCCTATCCCCCGGGACAGGGAGTTCACCCCTCCACTTT. It yields the protein CALSPGTGSSPLHF. The entire variable domain, with the rest obtained from reference TRBV28 and TRBJ1-6, is as follows: DVKVTQSSRYLVKRTGEKVFLECVQDMDHENMFWYRQDPGLGLRLIYFSYDVKMKEKGDIPEGYSVSREKKERFSLILESASTNQTSMYLCALSPGTGSSPLHFGNGTRLTVT.

This clonotype has a handful of counts. The chain combines TRBV4-1 with TRBJ2-1, with 8 bases lining up with TRBD2. The CDR3 covers 20 residues. Germline values: CDR1 MGHRA, CDR2 YSYEKL. V was pared by 7 bases and J by 8 bases, with 28 bases of the junction left unmatched. CDR3 in amino acids: CASTLPFEREPEAPRDEQFF. CDR3 coding DNA: TGCGCCAGCACCCTGCCTTTTGAGCGGGAGCCCGAGGCACCTCGCGATGAGCAGTTCTTC.

The J gene is TRBJ2-2, the V gene TRBV7-3; D is unresolved. V lost 6 bases and J lost 3, with 14 bases in between. The CDR3 length is 15 residues. Germline CDR1 reads SGHTA; CDR2 reads FQGTGA. In nucleotides, the CDR3 is TGTGCCAGCAGAGACCGACGAATAGACACCGGGGAGCTGTTTTTT. Protein product: CASRDRRIDTGELFF.

The table lists this clonotype with a few counts. J is TRBJ1-2 and V is TRBV5-6, with D unclear. With 0 bases removed from V and 5 bases from J, the gap between germline ends came to 5 bases. The CDR3 contains 12 residues. Germline CDR1 SGHDT, CDR2 YYEEEE. In DNA form, the CDR3 reads TGTGCCAGCAGCTTGGCCAGTTATGGCTACACCTTC. Its translation: CASSLASYGYTF.

This clonotype has more than one count but fewer than ten. The chain uses TRBV4-1 and TRBJ2-7; D ambiguous. Germline V gene sequence: CDR1 MGHRA, CDR2 YSYEKL. The CDR3 runs 14 residues. V was cut by 1 base and J by 2 bases, with 9 bases left in between. CDR3 coding DNA: TGCGCCAGCAGCCAAGTGGTGGGGACCTACGAGCAGTACTTC. Translated: CASSQVVGTYEQYF.

The chain combines TRBV7-2 with TRBJ2-7; 8 positions match TRBD1. CDR1 is SGHTA, CDR2 FQGNSA, per germline. This CDR3 has 14 amino acids. The ends lost 5 bases at V and 6 bases at J; junction bases unmatched: 9. CDR3 sequence (DNA): TGTGCCAGCAGCCCTCCTGGACAGGGTACCGAGCAGTACTTC. Translation: CASSPPGQGTEQYF.

V usage is TRBV6-2 or TRBV6-3 and J usage is TRBJ2-5, with TRBD2 matching 7 bases. The CDR3 extends over 13 amino acids. Trimming removed 5 bases from V and 0 bases from J; junction bases left unmatched: 0. Germline V CDR1 and CDR2: MNHEY, SVGEGT. CDR3 protein: CASSLADQETQYF. The CDR3 DNA sequence: TGTGCCAGCAGTCTAGCGGACCAAGAGACCCAGTACTTC.

In its sample, this clonotype was seen a few times. This chain links TRBV5-6 with TRBJ1-1, with D hard to call. The CDR3 totals 14 residues. Germline-derived CDR1 and CDR2 are SGHDT and YYEEEE. The V end lost 3 bases, the J end lost 5 bases, and 14 bases lay between the germline ends. The DNA for the CDR3 is TGTGCCAGCAGCTCACGGATCTCGAGGACTGAAGCTTTCTTT. Protein: CASSSRISRTEAFF.

V is TRBV7-9 and J is TRBJ1-1; D gene uncertain. The CDR3 consists of 15 residues. V gave up 4 bases and J gave up 6 bases, with 18 bases separating them. Per the germline V gene, CDR1 is SEHNR and CDR2 is FQNEAQ (reference sequence). The CDR3 spells CASSSDPSTGAEAFF. The CDR3 region has the DNA TGTGCCAGCAGCTCCGACCCCTCCACCGGGGCTGAAGCTTTCTTT. The full variable domain, with the rest looked up from reference TRBV7-9 and TRBJ1-1, is DTGVSQNPRHKITKRGQNVTFRCDPISEHNRLYWYRQTLGQGPEFLTYFQNEAQLEKSRLLSDRFSAERPKGSFSTLEIQRTEQGDSAMYLCASSSDPSTGAEAFFGQGTRLTVV.

The chain recombines TRBV4-2 with TRBJ1-2; no clear D. The germline V gene encodes CDR1 LGHNA and CDR2 YNFKEQ. V was clipped by 5 bases and J by 2 bases, with 15 bases between them. The CDR3 length is 15 residues. The CDR3 DNA reads as TGTGCCAGCAGCGCCAAGGAAGGATCGAACTATGGCTACACCTTC. Encoded protein: CASSAKEGSNYGYTF.

The table lists this clonotype with a few counts. The chain couples TRBV28 to TRBJ1-5; perhaps TRBD1 as D (6 bases). Per the germline V gene, CDR1 is MDHEN and CDR2 is SYDVKM. The CDR3 is made up of 12 amino acids. The germline V and J ends were trimmed by 5 bases and 16 bases, with 18 bases remaining between them. As DNA, the CDR3 is TGTGCCAGCAGTCCATCGGGGGCCCGAATACATTTT. As protein: CASSPSGARIHF. Together with reference TRBV28 and TRBJ1-5, the CDR3 gives the full variable domain: DVKVTQSSRYLVKRTGEKVFLECVQDMDHENMFWYRQDPGLGLRLIYFSYDVKMKEKGDIPEGYSVSREKKERFSLILESASTNQTSMYLCASSPSGARIHFGDGTRLSIL.

This clonotype showed up many times. This rearrangement joins TRBV4-3 to TRBJ1-1; maybe TRBD1 (6 bases). This CDR3 spans 16 amino acids. CDR1 is LGHNA, CDR2 YSLEER, per germline. Trimming cost V 0 bases and J 2 bases, with 13 bases left between them. CDR3 sequence reads: CASSQDSGRGNTEAFF. The CDR3 bases are TGCGCCAGCAGCCAAGATTCGGGCAGGGGAAACACTGAAGCTTTCTTT.

This clonotype has just a few counts. The V and J genes are TRBV7-4 and TRBJ2-7; 12 nucleotides align to TRBD2. The germline V gene encodes CDR1 SGHVT and CDR2 SQSDAQ. Trimming cost V 5 bases and J 3 bases; bases outside gene matches: 2. The CDR3 totals 14 residues. CDR3 residues: CASSPSGRDYEQYF. CDR3 nucleotides: TGTGCCAGCAGCCCTAGCGGGAGGGACTACGAGCAGTACTTC.

This clonotype was seen a few times. This chain joins TRBV27 and TRBJ2-2, with D unresolved. V gave up 2 bases and J gave up 9 bases, with 10 bases separating them. This CDR3 region has 13 residues. Germline V gives CDR1 MNHEY, CDR2 SMNVEV (reference sequence). The CDR3 loop reads CASSLRGGRELFF. The CDR3 nucleotides are TGTGCCAGCAGTTTAAGAGGTGGGAGGGAGCTGTTTTTT.

This clonotype was counted between two and nine times. The chain employs TRBV6-5 and TRBJ2-7; 7 bases line up with TRBD2. Per germline, CDR1 MNHEY and CDR2 SVGAGI. The CDR3 length is 14 residues. Trimming cost V 6 bases and J 7 bases; bases outside gene matches: 12. CDR3 protein: CASSPRGLSNEQYF. Here the CDR3 DNA reads TGTGCCAGCAGCCCAAGGGGACTATCGAATGAGCAGTACTTC.

The rearrangement joins TRBV20-1 to TRBJ1-5; 9 nucleotides agree with TRBD1. The CDR3 totals 13 residues. The V and J ends lost 6 bases and 7 bases, in that order; junction bases with no gene match: 7. From germline, CDR1 is DFQATT and CDR2 SNEGSKA (reference sequence). CDR3 sequence: CSAQGQGTQPQHF. The CDR3, as DNA: TGCAGTGCCCAAGGACAGGGGACCCAGCCCCAGCATTTT.

The chain employs TRBV28 and TRBJ1-4, with 10 bases identical to TRBD1. CDR3 length: 14 residues. Germline CDR1 and CDR2: MDHEN and SYDVKM. The junction had 8 bases not matched to a gene; V was cut back by 6 bases and J by 10 bases. The CDR3, as DNA: TGTGCCAGCAGCCTGGACAGGGGGGTGAGAAAACTGTTTTTT. Its protein is CASSLDRGVRKLFF.

This clonotype was detected only once. V and J are TRBV4-2 and TRBJ2-7; D is ambiguous. Germline V lookup: CDR1 LGHNA, CDR2 YNFKEQ. The CDR3 spans 14 residues. V was pared by 1 base and J by 4 bases, with 11 bases between. The CDR3 spells CASSQAVFGYEQYF. The CDR3 bases are TGTGCCAGCAGCCAAGCTGTTTTTGGGTACGAGCAGTACTTC.

The chain uses TRBV7-2 and TRBJ2-1, with TRBD2 matching over 8 bases. The CDR3 extends over 18 amino acids. Trimming at V came to 5 bases and at J to 7 bases, leaving 19 bases not matched to a gene. Germline CDR1 reads SGHTA; CDR2 reads FQGNSA. Here the CDR3 DNA reads TGTGCCAGCAGCCCTTCACCCTTTAACGGGGGGGCCGGGAATGAGCAGTTCTTC. It translates to CASSPSPFNGGAGNEQFF.

The V call is TRBV4-3, the J call TRBJ1-2, with D possibly TRBD1 on 6 matching bases. Germline CDR1 reads LGHNA; CDR2 reads YSLEER. The CDR3 runs to 16 residues. V was cut by 0 bases and J by 6 bases, with 17 bases left in between. In nucleotides, the CDR3 is TGCGCCAGCAGCCAAGACGTCCGGGCCAGGGGTCATGGCTACACCTTC. It yields the protein CASSQDVRARGHGYTF.

This clonotype has more than one count but fewer than ten. J is TRBJ1-1 and V is TRBV19; D not certain. The germline gives CDR1 LNHDA, CDR2 SQIVND (reference sequence). V lost 8 bases and J lost 0, with 13 bases in between. The length of the CDR3 is 14 residues. CDR3 coding DNA: TGTGCCAGTGCTGATACAGCCATGAACACTGAAGCTTTCTTT. As protein: CASADTAMNTEAFF.

The gene calls are TRBV13 and TRBJ1-1; TRBD1 matches 7 bases. CDR1 is PRHDT and CDR2 is FYEKMQ in the germline V gene (reference sequence). Unmatched junction bases numbered 6, after V lost 2 bases and J lost 6 bases. This CDR3 comprises 14 residues. In DNA form, the CDR3 reads TGTGCCAGCAGCTTAAACAGGGGTAGGGCTGAAGCTTTCTTT. Translating gives CASSLNRGRAEAFF.

CDR3 DNA sequence: TGTGCCAGCAGCATAGGACAGAAGGGTCAGCCCCAGCATTTT. The encoded protein is CASSIGQKGQPQHF. The chain links TRBV12-3 or TRBV12-4 to TRBJ1-5, with a weak D call TRBD1 (6 bases). V was shortened by 6 bases and J by 6 bases, with 15 bases between the two germline ends. This CDR3 is built from 14 residues.

The chain has TRBV7-2 and TRBJ2-7, with 7 bases fitting TRBD2. Germline loops: CDR1 SGHTA, CDR2 FQGNSA. The trim removed 5 bases at V and 0 bases at J, leaving 4 bases unmatched. This CDR3 has 14 amino acids. In DNA form, the CDR3 reads TGTGCCAGCAGCACGCGGGGGAGCTCCTACGAGCAGTACTTC. This gives the protein CASSTRGSSYEQYF.

This clonotype was counted at least ten times. This rearrangement joins TRBV7-2 to TRBJ2-7, with D possibly matching TRBD2 (6 bases). The CDR3 runs 15 residues. Germline loops: CDR1 SGHTA, CDR2 FQGNSA. Trimming shortened V by 5 bases and J by 1 base, and 15 bases separated the two germline ends. DNA of the CDR3: TGTGCCAGCAGCGGGGCCGGGACTGCGTCCTACGAGCAGTACTTC. It codes for CASSGAGTASYEQYF.